The 9 T cell receptor beta chains presented below share a single source sample, sequenced in a study of blood T cells in healthy people across ages. Together with a sample-barcoded 5' primer, a J-beta primer mix was included in a second PCR lasting about 6 to 11 cycles. One entry per CDR3 protein results from TCRdb running MiXCR on the 5' RACE reads. The sample contains about 1.8 million distinct CDR3 sequences, around half of which appear only once. The sample comprised blood. The receptors come from a woman aged 35 to 49 in good health.

The V and J genes are TRBV2 and TRBJ1-6; 9 nucleotides agree with TRBD1. V gave up 7 bases and J gave up 5 bases; unmatched junction bases: 6. Germline V lookup: CDR1 SNHLY, CDR2 FYNNEI. The CDR3 totals 15 residues. This chain's CDR3 is CASILDRGDNSPLHF. CDR3 nucleotide sequence: TGTGCCAGCATTCTGGACAGGGGAGATAATTCACCCCTCCACTTT.

V and J are TRBV29-1 and TRBJ1-4; 7 bases match TRBD1. The CDR3 contains 14 residues. J gave up 7 bases and V 8 bases, and 13 bases lay outside the gene matches. CDR1 and CDR2 from the germline V gene are SQVTM and ANQGSEA. The CDR3 nucleotides read TGCAGCACCACGGCGACAGGGACTCGTGAAAAACTGTTTTTT. This translates into CSTTATGTREKLFF.

The chain couples TRBV12-3 or TRBV12-4 to TRBJ2-1, with 9 bases aligning to TRBD1. V gave up 4 bases and J gave up 6 bases; unmatched junction bases: 10. There are 16 residues in the CDR3. In DNA form, the CDR3 reads TGTGCCAGCAGTTGGCCCGGGGACAGGGCGAGCAATGAGCAGTTCTTC. Amino acid sequence: CASSWPGDRASNEQFF.

V is TRBV2 and J is TRBJ1-2; D is unclear. There are 14 residues in the CDR3. V gave up 3 bases and J gave up 4 bases, with 12 bases separating them. Germline loops: CDR1 SNHLY, CDR2 FYNNEI. This CDR3 is CASSDGTTAYGYTF. The CDR3 DNA follows: TGTGCCAGCAGTGACGGCACGACTGCCTATGGCTACACCTTC. The full variable domain, with the rest looked up from reference TRBV2 and TRBJ1-2, is EPEVTQTPSHQVTQMGQEVILRCVPISNHLYFYWYRQILGQKVEFLVSFYNNEISEKSEIFDDQFSVERPDGSNFTLKIRSTKLEDSAMYFCASSDGTTAYGYTFGSGTRLTVV.

V is TRBV4-2 and J is TRBJ2-1; the match to TRBD2 covers 9 bases. The germline gives CDR1 LGHNA, CDR2 YNFKEQ. This CDR3 is built from 17 residues. Trimming cost V 2 bases and J 6 bases; bases outside gene matches: 11. CDR3 loop: CASSQYQSSGVGNEQFF. DNA for the CDR3: TGTGCCAGCAGCCAATACCAGTCTAGCGGGGTAGGCAATGAGCAGTTCTTC.

This clonotype was counted once. V and J are TRBV4-2 and TRBJ2-7; TRBD1 agrees at 10 bases. The trim removed 0 bases at V and 5 bases at J, leaving 4 bases unmatched. The CDR3 has 15 amino acids. Germline V gene lookup returns CDR1 LGHNA and CDR2 YNFKEQ. In DNA form, the CDR3 reads TGTGCCAGCAGCCAAGAGGGACAGGGGCGCGACGAGCAGTACTTC. Protein product: CASSQEGQGRDEQYF.

The chain joins TRBV5-1 to TRBJ2-6, with a possible D match to TRBD1 (6 bases). With 0 bases removed from V and 0 bases from J, the gap between germline ends came to 10 bases. Germline V gives CDR1 SGHRS, CDR2 YFSETQ. The CDR3 has 17 residues. CDR3 in amino acids: CASSLVAGVSGANVLTF. The CDR3 nucleotides are TGCGCCAGCAGCTTGGTTGCAGGGGTCTCTGGGGCCAACGTCCTGACTTTC.

The chain has TRBV20-1 and TRBJ1-5, with a tentative D call TRBD1 (5 bases). Per the germline V gene, CDR1 is DFQATT and CDR2 is SNEGSKA (reference sequence). V lost 3 bases, J lost 8 bases, and 17 bases lay in between. CDR3 length: 14 amino acids. The CDR3 region is CSAREERGREPQHF. In DNA, the CDR3 is TGCAGTGCTAGGGAGGAGAGGGGTCGGGAGCCCCAGCATTTT.

V is TRBV3-1 and J is TRBJ2-4; TRBD1 is a possible D gene (5 bases). Trimming removed 0 bases at V and 3 bases at J, with 12 bases between. The CDR3 is 16 amino acids. The germline V gene has CDR1 LGHDT and CDR2 YNNKEL (reference sequence). In DNA, the CDR3 is TGTGCCAGCAGCCAAGATCGCCAGGGTGGCAAAAACATTCAGTACTTC. Encoded protein: CASSQDRQGGKNIQYF. Full variable domain (missing parts from reference TRBV3-1 and TRBJ2-4): DTAVSQTPKYLVTQMGNDKSIKCEQNLGHDTMYWYKQDSKKFLKIMFSYNNKELIINETVPNRFSPKSPDKAHLNLHINSLELGDSAVYFCASSQDRQGGKNIQYFGAGTRLSVL.